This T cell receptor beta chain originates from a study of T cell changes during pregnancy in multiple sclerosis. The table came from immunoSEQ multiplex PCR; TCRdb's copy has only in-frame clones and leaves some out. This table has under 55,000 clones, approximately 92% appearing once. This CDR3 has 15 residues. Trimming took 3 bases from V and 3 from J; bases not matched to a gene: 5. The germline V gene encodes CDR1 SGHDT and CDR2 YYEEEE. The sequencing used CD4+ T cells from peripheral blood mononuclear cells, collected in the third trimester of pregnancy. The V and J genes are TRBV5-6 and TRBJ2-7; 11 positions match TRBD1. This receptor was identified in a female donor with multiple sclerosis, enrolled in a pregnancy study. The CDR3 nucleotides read TGTGCCAGCAGCTGGGGGGGGACAGGGGGCTACGAGCAGTACTTC. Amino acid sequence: CASSWGGTGGYEQYF.